These T cell receptor beta chains were read from a single sample in a study of PD-1 blockade in classical Hodgkin lymphoma. Sequencing used immunoSEQ multiplex PCR; TCRdb keeps in-frame clones, though not all of them. The sample records over 50,000 clones, around 75% being singletons. The source was peripheral blood mononuclear cells (PBMCs), collected before the second cycle of nivolumab. Receptor source: a human donor with classical Hodgkin lymphoma. The CDR3 runs from the conserved cysteine through the conserved F or W. A D gene is named only where the DNA matches it firmly. Expanded clones are given a class, and other clones once, few, many or no size at all.

D gene: TRBD1; J gene: TRBJ2-1; V gene: TRBV6-6; clone size: once; CDR3 protein: CASSYTGTVYNEQFF; CDR3 DNA: TGTGCCAGCAGTTACACCGGGACAGTCTACAATGAGCAGTTCTTC
D gene: -; J gene: TRBJ1-4; V gene: TRBV19; clone size: -; CDR3 protein: CASSIEGPGNEKLFF; CDR3 DNA: TGTGCCAGTAGTATAGAGGGGCCGGGGAATGAAAAACTGTTTTTT
D gene: -; J gene: TRBJ1-5; V gene: TRBV20-1; clone size: few; CDR3 protein: CSASSYQPQHF; CDR3 DNA: TGCAGTGCTAGCTCCTATCAGCCCCAGCATTTT
D gene: -; J gene: TRBJ2-6; V gene: TRBV7-8; clone size: -; CDR3 protein: CASSLQDPPGANVLTF; CDR3 DNA: TGTGCCAGCAGCTTGCAGGACCCGCCTGGGGCCAACGTCCTGACTTTC
D gene: -; J gene: TRBJ2-1; V gene: TRBV7-3; clone size: -; CDR3 protein: CASSLRPGPSSYNEQFF; CDR3 DNA: TGTGCCAGCAGCTTAAGACCCGGACCCAGCTCCTACAATGAGCAGTTCTTC
D gene: -; J gene: TRBJ2-7; V gene: TRBV7-2; clone size: -; CDR3 protein: CASSLAQLVSNEQYF; CDR3 DNA: TGTGCCAGCAGCTTAGCGCAACTTGTCAGCAACGAGCAGTACTTC
D gene: TRBD1; J gene: TRBJ1-5; V gene: TRBV7-9; clone size: few; CDR3 protein: CASSWTGRDQPQHF; CDR3 DNA: TGTGCCAGCAGCTGGACAGGGAGGGATCAGCCCCAGCATTTT
D gene: -; J gene: TRBJ2-2; V gene: TRBV18; clone size: few; CDR3 protein: CASSPPKSGLNTGELFF; CDR3 DNA: TGTGCCAGCTCACCACCGAAGTCGGGGCTTAACACCGGGGAGCTGTTTTTT
D gene: TRBD2; J gene: TRBJ2-1; V gene: TRBV30; clone size: -; CDR3 protein: CAWELAGVGEQFF; CDR3 DNA: TGTGCCTGGGAACTAGCGGGAGTGGGTGAGCAGTTCTTC
D gene: TRBD2; J gene: TRBJ2-7; V gene: TRBV19; clone size: once; CDR3 protein: CATTSGMPPYEQYF; CDR3 DNA: TGTGCCACTACTAGCGGGATGCCCCCCTACGAGCAGTACTTC
D gene: -; J gene: TRBJ1-2; V gene: TRBV6-6; clone size: -; CDR3 protein: CASSAQGYYGYTF; CDR3 DNA: TGTGCCAGCAGTGCACAGGGATACTATGGCTACACCTTC
D gene: TRBD2; J gene: TRBJ2-3; V gene: TRBV19; clone size: -; CDR3 protein: CASRPPEREGRDTQYF; CDR3 DNA: TGTGCCAGTAGACCCCCAGAGCGGGAGGGCCGAGATACGCAGTATTTT
D gene: TRBD2; J gene: TRBJ2-2; V gene: TRBV19; clone size: few; CDR3 protein: CASSMGLAGPNTGELFF; CDR3 DNA: TGTGCCAGTAGTATGGGGCTAGCGGGACCGAACACCGGGGAGCTGTTTTTT
D gene: -; J gene: TRBJ1-3; V gene: TRBV18; clone size: few; CDR3 protein: CASSPGENTIYF; CDR3 DNA: TGTGCCAGCTCACCAGGGGAGAACACCATATATTTT
D gene: TRBD2; J gene: TRBJ2-1; V gene: TRBV9; clone size: -; CDR3 protein: CASSLGLAGLNEQFF; CDR3 DNA: TGTGCCAGCAGCCTCGGACTAGCGGGGCTCAATGAGCAGTTCTTC
D gene: -; J gene: TRBJ2-5; V gene: TRBV7-6; clone size: -; CDR3 protein: CASSTGPGQEWETQYF; CDR3 DNA: TGTGCCAGCAGCACTGGGCCGGGACAAGAGTGGGAGACCCAGTACTTC
D gene: -; J gene: TRBJ2-1; V gene: TRBV9; clone size: -; CDR3 protein: CASSNLQGSYNEQFF; CDR3 DNA: TGTGCCAGCAGCAACCTACAGGGCTCCTACAATGAGCAGTTCTTC
D gene: TRBD2; J gene: TRBJ2-1; V gene: TRBV9; clone size: -; CDR3 protein: CASSSGLVGNEQFF; CDR3 DNA: TGTGCCAGCAGCTCCGGACTAGTGGGGAATGAGCAGTTCTTC
D gene: -; J gene: TRBJ2-1; V gene: TRBV28; clone size: -; CDR3 protein: CASSFYRSGREYNEQFF; CDR3 DNA: TGTGCCAGCAGTTTTTATCGGTCGGGACGAGAATACAATGAGCAGTTCTTC
D gene: -; J gene: TRBJ2-1; V gene: TRBV30; clone size: -; CDR3 protein: CAWSVGAEQFF; CDR3 DNA: TGTGCCTGGAGTGTCGGGGCCGAGCAGTTCTTC
D gene: -; J gene: TRBJ2-1; V gene: TRBV4-2; clone size: -; CDR3 protein: CASSQAGAARSGTYNEQFF; CDR3 DNA: TGTGCCAGCAGCCAAGCAGGCGCCGCTAGGTCCGGCACTTACAATGAGCAGTTCTTC
D gene: TRBD2; J gene: TRBJ2-7; V gene: TRBV7-7; clone size: -; CDR3 protein: CASSHLSPPGLATYEQYF; CDR3 DNA: TGTGCCAGCAGCCATTTGAGCCCGCCGGGACTAGCGACCTACGAGCAGTACTTC
D gene: -; J gene: TRBJ2-1; V gene: TRBV6-5; clone size: -; CDR3 protein: CASRRRRDGPNEQFF; CDR3 DNA: TGTGCCAGCAGAAGGAGGCGGGATGGTCCCAATGAGCAGTTCTTC
D gene: -; J gene: TRBJ2-1; V gene: TRBV27; clone size: -; CDR3 protein: CASKGGATEFF; CDR3 DNA: TGTGCCAGCAAAGGGGGAGCCACGGAGTTCTTC
D gene: -; J gene: TRBJ2-7; V gene: TRBV6-5; clone size: once; CDR3 protein: CASSYSTPINSYEQYF; CDR3 DNA: TGTGCCAGCAGTTACTCGACCCCCATCAATAGCTACGAGCAGTACTTC
D gene: -; J gene: TRBJ1-2; V gene: TRBV19; clone size: -; CDR3 protein: CASISGVLMSGYTF; CDR3 DNA: TGTGCCAGTATTTCCGGAGTCCTTATGAGTGGCTACACCTTC
D gene: -; J gene: TRBJ1-3; V gene: TRBV5-4; clone size: -; CDR3 protein: CASGRASGNTIYF; CDR3 DNA: TGTGCCAGCGGCAGAGCCTCTGGAAACACCATATATTTT
D gene: -; J gene: TRBJ2-7; V gene: TRBV10-3; clone size: -; CDR3 protein: CAISEGGYEQYF; CDR3 DNA: TGTGCCATCAGTGAAGGGGGCTACGAGCAGTACTTC
D gene: -; J gene: TRBJ2-7; V gene: TRBV19; clone size: -; CDR3 protein: CASRIRDGPSEQYF; CDR3 DNA: TGTGCCAGTAGGATCCGGGACGGGCCCTCCGAGCAGTACTTC
D gene: -; J gene: TRBJ2-3; V gene: TRBV27; clone size: once; CDR3 protein: CASSPPGPIVAQYF; CDR3 DNA: TGTGCCAGCAGTCCACCGGGACCGATCGTCGCGCAGTATTTT
D gene: -; J gene: TRBJ1-5; V gene: TRBV15; clone size: -; CDR3 protein: CATSGYSGNQPQHF; CDR3 DNA: TGTGCCACCAGCGGTTATTCAGGGAATCAGCCCCAGCATTTT
D gene: -; J gene: TRBJ2-2; V gene: TRBV28; clone size: -; CDR3 protein: CASSGLAGELFF; CDR3 DNA: TGTGCCAGCAGTGGCCTTGCCGGGGAGCTGTTTTTT
D gene: -; J gene: TRBJ2-1; V gene: TRBV20-1; clone size: -; CDR3 protein: CSARQTNEQFF; CDR3 DNA: TGCAGTGCTAGACAAACCAATGAGCAGTTCTTC
D gene: -; J gene: TRBJ1-1; V gene: TRBV11-2; clone size: -; CDR3 protein: CASSLGGTSYTEAFF; CDR3 DNA: TGTGCCAGCAGCTTAGGCGGGACATCTTACACTGAAGCTTTCTTT
D gene: -; J gene: TRBJ2-2; V gene: TRBV6-5; clone size: -; CDR3 protein: CASRKLVEGRGELFF; CDR3 DNA: TGTGCCAGCAGGAAACTGGTGGAAGGCAGGGGGGAGCTGTTTTTT
D gene: -; J gene: TRBJ2-7; V gene: TRBV7-2; clone size: -; CDR3 protein: CASSLGASGSYEQYF; CDR3 DNA: TGTGCCAGCAGCTTGGGGGCTAGCGGAAGCTACGAGCAGTACTTC
D gene: -; J gene: TRBJ1-2; V gene: TRBV6-5; clone size: few; CDR3 protein: CASRPGGGRGYGYTF; CDR3 DNA: TGTGCCAGCAGACCAGGCGGCGGTCGCGGCTATGGCTACACCTTC
D gene: TRBD1; J gene: TRBJ2-3; V gene: TRBV13; clone size: -; CDR3 protein: CASSLPGTGGIDTQYF; CDR3 DNA: TGTGCCAGCAGCCTACCTGGGACAGGGGGCATAGATACGCAGTATTTT
D gene: -; J gene: TRBJ2-6; V gene: TRBV7-6; clone size: -; CDR3 protein: CASSPLSGTNVLTF; CDR3 DNA: TGTGCCAGCAGCCCACTCTCCGGGACCAACGTCCTGACTTTC
D gene: TRBD1; J gene: TRBJ2-5; V gene: TRBV5-1; clone size: -; CDR3 protein: CASSLGDREYQETQYF; CDR3 DNA: TGCGCCAGCAGCTTGGGGGACAGAGAGTACCAAGAGACCCAGTACTTC
D gene: TRBD1; J gene: TRBJ2-7; V gene: TRBV30; clone size: -; CDR3 protein: CAWSDGTGGSSYEQYF; CDR3 DNA: TGTGCCTGGAGTGACGGAACAGGGGGAAGCTCCTACGAGCAGTACTTC
D gene: -; J gene: TRBJ1-1; V gene: TRBV5-1; clone size: once; CDR3 protein: CASSPNLGTEAFF; CDR3 DNA: TGCGCCAGCAGCCCAAACTTGGGGACTGAAGCTTTCTTT
D gene: -; J gene: TRBJ2-7; V gene: TRBV2; clone size: few; CDR3 protein: CASSGLGGAYEQYF; CDR3 DNA: TGTGCCAGCAGTGGCCTGGGCGGAGCCTACGAGCAGTACTTC
D gene: TRBD2; J gene: TRBJ2-1; V gene: TRBV28; clone size: -; CDR3 protein: CASSIRTSGSSSYNEQFF; CDR3 DNA: TGTGCCAGCAGTATTAGGACTAGCGGGAGCTCCTCCTACAATGAGCAGTTCTTC
D gene: -; J gene: TRBJ2-7; V gene: TRBV6-5; clone size: -; CDR3 protein: CASRPQKPSPYEQYF; CDR3 DNA: TGTGCCAGCAGGCCACAGAAGCCTTCACCCTACGAGCAGTACTTC
D gene: -; J gene: TRBJ1-1; V gene: TRBV6-5; clone size: -; CDR3 protein: CASNPRSGNTEAFF; CDR3 DNA: TGTGCCAGCAACCCTCGGTCGGGGAACACTGAAGCTTTCTTT
D gene: TRBD2; J gene: TRBJ2-1; V gene: TRBV7-6; clone size: -; CDR3 protein: CASSLRTSGSNEQFF; CDR3 DNA: TGTGCCAGCAGTTTAAGGACTAGCGGGAGCAATGAGCAGTTCTTC
D gene: -; J gene: TRBJ2-7; V gene: TRBV7-2; clone size: medium-sized; CDR3 protein: CASSPPGEQYF; CDR3 DNA: TGTGCCAGCAGCCCTCCCGGCGAGCAGTACTTC
D gene: TRBD1; J gene: TRBJ1-1; V gene: TRBV6-5; clone size: -; CDR3 protein: CASSPPPGGNTEAFF; CDR3 DNA: TGTGCCAGCAGTCCCCCGCCAGGGGGCAACACTGAAGCTTTCTTT
D gene: TRBD1; J gene: TRBJ1-1; V gene: TRBV7-2; clone size: -; CDR3 protein: CASSTRTGGTEAFF; CDR3 DNA: TGTGCCAGCAGCACTAGGACAGGGGGCACTGAAGCTTTCTTT
D gene: -; J gene: TRBJ2-1; V gene: TRBV19; clone size: -; CDR3 protein: CASSRRGGGDYNEQFF; CDR3 DNA: TGTGCCAGTAGTCGTCGGGGCGGAGGGGACTACAATGAGCAGTTCTTC
D gene: -; J gene: TRBJ2-5; V gene: TRBV21-1; clone size: few; CDR3 protein: CASSKAGTSWVETQYF; CDR3 DNA: TGTGCCAGCAGCAAAGCCGGGACTAGCTGGGTAGAGACCCAGTACTTC
D gene: -; J gene: TRBJ1-1; V gene: TRBV6-1; clone size: -; CDR3 protein: CASSDLFGGPEAFF; CDR3 DNA: TGTGCCAGCAGTGACCTTTTCGGCGGACCTGAAGCTTTCTTT
D gene: -; J gene: TRBJ2-3; V gene: TRBV27; clone size: -; CDR3 protein: CASSLSGSSHVDTQYF; CDR3 DNA: TGTGCCAGCAGTTTATCGGGGAGCTCGCACGTAGATACGCAGTATTTT
D gene: -; J gene: TRBJ1-2; V gene: TRBV19; clone size: -; CDR3 protein: CASRAQGQSYGYTF; CDR3 DNA: TGTGCCAGTCGGGCCCAAGGACAGTCCTATGGCTACACCTTC